These T cell receptor beta chains were read from a single sample in a study of T cell responses to AZD1222 COVID-19 vaccine. This table comes from immunoSEQ multiplex PCR, and its TCRdb copy is limited to in-frame clones, with some not included. This table holds over 120,000 clones, approximately 92% found once. The source was peripheral blood, collected on day 0 of AZD1222 vaccination. These receptors were obtained from an adult in good health. The CDR3 runs from the conserved cysteine through the conserved F or W. The order of the fields is V gene, D gene, J gene, CDR3 protein. D genes are given only for firm matches.

V gene: TRBV27
D gene: TRBD2
J gene: TRBJ2-5
CDR3 protein: CASSLVFSGSGETQYF

V gene: TRBV6-5
D gene: NA
J gene: TRBJ2-7
CDR3 protein: CASSYSSRVGEQYF

V gene: TRBV5-4
D gene: TRBD2
J gene: TRBJ2-7
CDR3 protein: CASSLAGGSYEQYF

V gene: TRBV5-4
D gene: NA
J gene: TRBJ2-1
CDR3 protein: CASSLGVVGNEQFF

V gene: TRBV18
D gene: NA
J gene: TRBJ1-4
CDR3 protein: CASCPGPSCEKLFF

V gene: TRBV28
D gene: NA
J gene: TRBJ2-2
CDR3 protein: CASSLSMDTGELFF

V gene: TRBV5-1
D gene: TRBD1
J gene: TRBJ2-3
CDR3 protein: CASSSDRARTDTQYF

V gene: TRBV7-9
D gene: NA
J gene: TRBJ1-4
CDR3 protein: CASSLDAPFRATNEKLFF

V gene: TRBV15
D gene: NA
J gene: TRBJ1-1
CDR3 protein: CATSRETVLSTEAFF

V gene: TRBV2
D gene: TRBD1
J gene: TRBJ1-6
CDR3 protein: CAKTGGAGSPLHF